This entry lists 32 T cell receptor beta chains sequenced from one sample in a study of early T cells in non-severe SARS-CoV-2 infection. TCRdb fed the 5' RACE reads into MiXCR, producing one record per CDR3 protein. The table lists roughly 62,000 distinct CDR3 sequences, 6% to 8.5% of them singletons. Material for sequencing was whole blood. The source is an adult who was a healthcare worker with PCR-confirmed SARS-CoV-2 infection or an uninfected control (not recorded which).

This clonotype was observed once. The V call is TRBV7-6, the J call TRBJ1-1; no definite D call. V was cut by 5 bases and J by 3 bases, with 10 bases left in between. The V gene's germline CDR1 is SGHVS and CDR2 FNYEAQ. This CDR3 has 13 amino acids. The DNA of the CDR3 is TGTGCCAGCAGCCCAAACAGCTACACTGAAGCTTTCTTT. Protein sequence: CASSPNSYTEAFF. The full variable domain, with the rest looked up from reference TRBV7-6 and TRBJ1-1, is GAGVSQSPRYKVTKRGQDVALRCDPISGHVSLYWYRQALGQGPEFLTYFNYEAQQDKSGLPNDRFSAERPEGSISTLTIQRTEQRDSAMYRCASSPNSYTEAFFGQGTRLTVV.

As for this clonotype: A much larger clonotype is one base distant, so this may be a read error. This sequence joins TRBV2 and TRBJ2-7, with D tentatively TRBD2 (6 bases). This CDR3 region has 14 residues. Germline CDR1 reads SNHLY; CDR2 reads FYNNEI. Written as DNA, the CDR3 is TGTGCCAGCATAGACGGGAGTCGCACCTACAAGCAGTACTTC. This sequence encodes CASIDGSRTYKQYF. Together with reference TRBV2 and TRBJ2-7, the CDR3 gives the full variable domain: EPEVTQTPSHQVTQMGQEVILRCVPISNHLYFYWYRQILGQKVEFLVSFYNNEISEKSEIFDDQFSVERPDGSNFTLKIRSTKLEDSAMYFCASIDGSRTYKQYFGPGTRLTVT.

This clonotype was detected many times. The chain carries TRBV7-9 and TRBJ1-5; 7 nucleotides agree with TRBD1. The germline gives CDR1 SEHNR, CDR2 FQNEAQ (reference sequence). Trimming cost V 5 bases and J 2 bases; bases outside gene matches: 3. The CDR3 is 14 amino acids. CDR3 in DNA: TGTGCCAGCAGCGGCACAGGGGGCAATCAGCCCCAGCATTTT. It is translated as CASSGTGGNQPQHF.

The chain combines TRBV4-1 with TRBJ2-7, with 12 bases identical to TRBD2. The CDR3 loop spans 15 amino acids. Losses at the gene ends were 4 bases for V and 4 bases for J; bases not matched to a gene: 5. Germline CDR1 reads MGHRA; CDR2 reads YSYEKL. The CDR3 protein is CASSRGLAGGYEQYF. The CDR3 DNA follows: TGCGCCAGCAGCCGAGGTCTAGCGGGAGGGTACGAGCAGTACTTC.

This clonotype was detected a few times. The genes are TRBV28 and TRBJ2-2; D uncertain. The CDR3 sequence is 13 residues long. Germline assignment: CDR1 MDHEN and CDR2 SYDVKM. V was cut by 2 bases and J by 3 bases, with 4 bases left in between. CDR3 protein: CASSLKDTGELFF. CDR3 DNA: TGTGCCAGCAGTTTAAAGGACACCGGGGAGCTGTTTTTT.

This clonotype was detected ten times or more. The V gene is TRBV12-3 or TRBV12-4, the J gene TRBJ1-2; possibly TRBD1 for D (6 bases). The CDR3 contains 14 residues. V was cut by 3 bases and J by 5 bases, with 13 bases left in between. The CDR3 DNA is TGTGCCAGCAGTTTTAGAGGGGGTTCGTATGGCTACACCTTC. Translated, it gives CASSFRGGSYGYTF.

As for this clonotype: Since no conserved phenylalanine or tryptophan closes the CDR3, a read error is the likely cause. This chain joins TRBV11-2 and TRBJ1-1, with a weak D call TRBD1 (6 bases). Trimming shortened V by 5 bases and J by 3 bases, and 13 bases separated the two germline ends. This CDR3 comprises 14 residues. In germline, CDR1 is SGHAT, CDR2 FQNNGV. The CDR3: CASSTTGSDTEAFL. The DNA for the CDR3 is TGTGCCAGCAGCACGACAGGTAGTGACACTGAAGCTTTCCTT.

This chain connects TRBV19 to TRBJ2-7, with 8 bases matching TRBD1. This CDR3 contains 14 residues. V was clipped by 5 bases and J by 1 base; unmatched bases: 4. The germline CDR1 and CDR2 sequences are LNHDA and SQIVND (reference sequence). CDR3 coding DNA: TGTGCCAGTAGTTCCACAGGGGGTTCCTACGAGCAGTACTTC. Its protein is CASSSTGGSYEQYF.

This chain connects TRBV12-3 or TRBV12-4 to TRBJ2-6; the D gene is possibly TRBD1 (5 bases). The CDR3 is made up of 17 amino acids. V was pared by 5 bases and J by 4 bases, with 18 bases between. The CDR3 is CASSPLWGTAGANVLTF. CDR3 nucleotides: TGTGCCAGCAGTCCCCTCTGGGGCACGGCCGGGGCCAACGTCCTGACTTTC.

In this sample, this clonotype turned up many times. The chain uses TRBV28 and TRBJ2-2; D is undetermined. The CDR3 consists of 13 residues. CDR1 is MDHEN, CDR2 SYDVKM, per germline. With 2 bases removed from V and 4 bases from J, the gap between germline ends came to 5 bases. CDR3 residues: CASSLTATGELFF. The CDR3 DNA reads TGTGCCAGCAGTTTAACAGCCACCGGGGAGCTGTTTTTT.

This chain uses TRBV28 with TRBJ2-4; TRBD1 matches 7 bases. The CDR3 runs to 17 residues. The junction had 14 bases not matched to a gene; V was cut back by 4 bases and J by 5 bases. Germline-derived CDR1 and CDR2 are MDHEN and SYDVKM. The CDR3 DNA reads TGTGCCAGCAGTTCCTACGGACAGACAGGGTTGCAAAACATTCAGTACTTC. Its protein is CASSSYGQTGLQNIQYF. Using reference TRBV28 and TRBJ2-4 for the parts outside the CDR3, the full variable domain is DVKVTQSSRYLVKRTGEKVFLECVQDMDHENMFWYRQDPGLGLRLIYFSYDVKMKEKGDIPEGYSVSREKKERFSLILESASTNQTSMYLCASSSYGQTGLQNIQYFGAGTRLSVL.

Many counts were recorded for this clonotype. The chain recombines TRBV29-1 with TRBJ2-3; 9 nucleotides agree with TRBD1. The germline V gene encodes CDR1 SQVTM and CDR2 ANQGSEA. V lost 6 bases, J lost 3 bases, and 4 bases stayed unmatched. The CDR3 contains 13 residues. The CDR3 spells CSVGQGRTDTQYF. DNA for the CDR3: TGCAGCGTCGGACAGGGGAGGACAGATACGCAGTATTTT.

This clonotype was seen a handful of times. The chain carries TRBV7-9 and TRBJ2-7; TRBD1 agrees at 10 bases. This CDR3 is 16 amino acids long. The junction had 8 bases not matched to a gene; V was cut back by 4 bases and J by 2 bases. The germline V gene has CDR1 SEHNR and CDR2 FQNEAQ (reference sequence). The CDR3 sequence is CASSSRDRGLTYEQYF. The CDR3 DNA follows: TGTGCCAGCAGCTCCCGGGACAGGGGCCTTACCTACGAGCAGTACTTC.

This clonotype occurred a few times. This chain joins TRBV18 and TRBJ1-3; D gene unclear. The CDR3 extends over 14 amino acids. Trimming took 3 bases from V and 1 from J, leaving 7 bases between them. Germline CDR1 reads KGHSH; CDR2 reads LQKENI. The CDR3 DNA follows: TGTGCCAGCTCACCTGGGAGTTCTGGAAACACCATATATTTT. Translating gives CASSPGSSGNTIYF.

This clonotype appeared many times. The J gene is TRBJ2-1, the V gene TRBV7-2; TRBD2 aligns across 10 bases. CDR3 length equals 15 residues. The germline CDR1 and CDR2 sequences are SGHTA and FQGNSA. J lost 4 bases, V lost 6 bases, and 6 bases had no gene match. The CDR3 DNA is TGTGCCAGCAGTTGGACTAGCGGTCCTTACAATGAGCAGTTCTTC. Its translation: CASSWTSGPYNEQFF.

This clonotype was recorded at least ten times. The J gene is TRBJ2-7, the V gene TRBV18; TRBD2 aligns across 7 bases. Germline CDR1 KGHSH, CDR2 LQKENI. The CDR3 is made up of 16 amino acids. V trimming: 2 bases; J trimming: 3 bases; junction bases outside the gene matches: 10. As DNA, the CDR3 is TGTGCCAGCTCACCAATGAGCGGGACTCGGGTCTACGAGCAGTACTTC. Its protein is CASSPMSGTRVYEQYF.

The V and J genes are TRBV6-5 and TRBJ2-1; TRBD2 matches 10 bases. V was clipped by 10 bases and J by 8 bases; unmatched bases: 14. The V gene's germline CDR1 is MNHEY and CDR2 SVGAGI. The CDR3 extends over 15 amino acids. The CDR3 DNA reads TGTGCCACTAGTTTTGGGGCTAGCGGGAGCCATGAGCAGTTCTTC. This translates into CATSFGASGSHEQFF.

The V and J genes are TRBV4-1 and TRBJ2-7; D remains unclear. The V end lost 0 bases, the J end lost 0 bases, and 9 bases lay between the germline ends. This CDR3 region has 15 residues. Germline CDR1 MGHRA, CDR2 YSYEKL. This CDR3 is CASSQDPRSSYEQYF. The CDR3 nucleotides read TGCGCCAGCAGCCAAGACCCCCGGAGCTCCTACGAGCAGTACTTC.

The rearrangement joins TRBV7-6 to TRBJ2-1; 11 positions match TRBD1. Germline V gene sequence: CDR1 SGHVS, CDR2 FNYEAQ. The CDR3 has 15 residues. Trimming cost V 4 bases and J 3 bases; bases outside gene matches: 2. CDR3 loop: CASSSGQGDYNEQFF. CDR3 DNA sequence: TGTGCCAGCAGCTCGGGACAGGGGGACTACAATGAGCAGTTCTTC.

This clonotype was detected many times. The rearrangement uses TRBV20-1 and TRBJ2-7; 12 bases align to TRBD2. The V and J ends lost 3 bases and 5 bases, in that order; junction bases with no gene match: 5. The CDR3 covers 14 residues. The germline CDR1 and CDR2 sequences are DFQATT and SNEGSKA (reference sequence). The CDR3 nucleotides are TGCAGTGCTAGGTCCCTAGCGGGAGGGGACGAGCAGTACTTC. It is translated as CSARSLAGGDEQYF.

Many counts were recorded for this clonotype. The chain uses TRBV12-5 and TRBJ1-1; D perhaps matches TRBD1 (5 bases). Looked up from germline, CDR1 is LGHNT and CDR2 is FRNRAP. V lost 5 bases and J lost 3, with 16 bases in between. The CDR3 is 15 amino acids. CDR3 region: CASGADPPGHTEAFF. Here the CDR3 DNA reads TGTGCTAGTGGTGCCGACCCACCGGGACACACTGAAGCTTTCTTT.

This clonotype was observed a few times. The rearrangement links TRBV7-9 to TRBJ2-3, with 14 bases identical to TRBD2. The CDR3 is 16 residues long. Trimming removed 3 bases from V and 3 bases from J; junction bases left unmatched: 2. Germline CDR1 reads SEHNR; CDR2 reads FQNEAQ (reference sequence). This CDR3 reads CASSFGLAGGTDTQYF. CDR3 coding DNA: TGTGCCAGCAGCTTTGGACTAGCGGGAGGAACAGATACGCAGTATTTT.

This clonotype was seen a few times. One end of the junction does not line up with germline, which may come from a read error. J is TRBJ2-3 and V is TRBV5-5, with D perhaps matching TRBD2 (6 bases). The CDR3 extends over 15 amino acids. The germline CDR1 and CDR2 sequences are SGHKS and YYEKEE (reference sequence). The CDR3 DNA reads TGTGCCAGCAAGGTTGGGGGAGGCCCCACATATACGCAGTATTTT. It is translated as CASKVGGGPTYTQYF.

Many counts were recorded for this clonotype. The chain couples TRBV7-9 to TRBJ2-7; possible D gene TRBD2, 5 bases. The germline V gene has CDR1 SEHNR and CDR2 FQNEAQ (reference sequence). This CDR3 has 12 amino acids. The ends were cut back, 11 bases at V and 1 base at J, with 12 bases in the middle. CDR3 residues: CAGGSLSYEQYF. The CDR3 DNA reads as TGTGCCGGAGGTAGCTTGTCCTACGAGCAGTACTTC.

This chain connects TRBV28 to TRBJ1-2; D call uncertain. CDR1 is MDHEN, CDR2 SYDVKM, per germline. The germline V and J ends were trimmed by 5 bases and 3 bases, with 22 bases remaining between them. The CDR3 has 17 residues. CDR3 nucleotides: TGTGCCAGCAGTCCCCCTCCGGGAGGCGTCGGGCACTATGGCTACACCTTC. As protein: CASSPPPGGVGHYGYTF.

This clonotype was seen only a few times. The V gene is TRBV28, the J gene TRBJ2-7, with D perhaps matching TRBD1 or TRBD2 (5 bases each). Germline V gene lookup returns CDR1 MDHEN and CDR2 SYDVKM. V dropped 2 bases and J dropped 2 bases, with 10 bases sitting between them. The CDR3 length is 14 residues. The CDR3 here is CASSLTGPAYEQYF. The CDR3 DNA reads TGTGCCAGCAGTTTAACGGGGCCCGCCTACGAGCAGTACTTC.

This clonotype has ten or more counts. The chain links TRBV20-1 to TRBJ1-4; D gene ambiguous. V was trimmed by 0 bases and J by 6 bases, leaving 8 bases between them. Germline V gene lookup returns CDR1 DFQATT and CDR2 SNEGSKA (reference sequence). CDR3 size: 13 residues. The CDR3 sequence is CSARDDLDEKLFF. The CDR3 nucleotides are TGCAGTGCTAGAGATGACCTGGATGAAAAACTGTTTTTT.

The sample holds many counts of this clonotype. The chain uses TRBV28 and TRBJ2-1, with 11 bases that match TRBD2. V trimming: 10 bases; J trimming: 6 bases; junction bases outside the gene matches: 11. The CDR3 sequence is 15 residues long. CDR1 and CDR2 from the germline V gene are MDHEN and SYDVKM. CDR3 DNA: TGTGCCACCGAATCTCCTAGCGGGAGGCTCAATGAGCAGTTCTTC. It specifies CATESPSGRLNEQFF.

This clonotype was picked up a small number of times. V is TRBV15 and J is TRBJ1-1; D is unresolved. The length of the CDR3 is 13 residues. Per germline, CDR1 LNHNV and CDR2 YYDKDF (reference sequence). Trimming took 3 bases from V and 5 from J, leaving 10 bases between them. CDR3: CATSSSRTTEAFF. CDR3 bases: TGTGCCACCAGCAGCTCTAGGACGACTGAAGCTTTCTTT.

The CDR3 spells CASSQDPTGGGYTF. CDR3 coding DNA: TGTGCCAGCAGCCAAGATCCCACAGGGGGTGGCTACACCTTC. This chain uses TRBV3-1 with TRBJ1-2, with 8 bases that match TRBD1. The V gene end was trimmed by 0 bases and the J gene end by 7 bases; junction bases not matched to a gene: 4. This CDR3 spans 14 amino acids. Germline V gene lookup returns CDR1 LGHDT and CDR2 YNNKEL (reference sequence).

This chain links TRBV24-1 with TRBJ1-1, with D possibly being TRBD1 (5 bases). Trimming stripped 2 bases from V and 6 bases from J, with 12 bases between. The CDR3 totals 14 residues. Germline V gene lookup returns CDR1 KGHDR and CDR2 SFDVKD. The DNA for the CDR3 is TGTGCCACCAGTGATTCCGGCAGGGACGCTGAAGCTTTCTTT. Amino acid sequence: CATSDSGRDAEAFF.

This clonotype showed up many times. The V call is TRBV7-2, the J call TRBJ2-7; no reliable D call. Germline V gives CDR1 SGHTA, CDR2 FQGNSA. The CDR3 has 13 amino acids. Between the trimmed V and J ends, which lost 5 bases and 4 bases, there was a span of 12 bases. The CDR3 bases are TGTGCCAGCAGCCCGGACGGCTGGTACGAGCAGTACTTC. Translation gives CASSPDGWYEQYF.